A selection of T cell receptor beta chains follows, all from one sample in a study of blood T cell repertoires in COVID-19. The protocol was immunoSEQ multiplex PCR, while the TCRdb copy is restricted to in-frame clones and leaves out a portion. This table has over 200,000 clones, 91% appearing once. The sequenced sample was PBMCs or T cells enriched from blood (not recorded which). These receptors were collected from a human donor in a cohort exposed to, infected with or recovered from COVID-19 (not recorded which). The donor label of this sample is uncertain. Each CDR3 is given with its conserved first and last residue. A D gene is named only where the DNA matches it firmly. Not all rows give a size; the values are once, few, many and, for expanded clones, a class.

CDR3nt: TGCGCCAGCAGCCCGGAGAGAGGTTATAATTCACCCCTCCACTTT
CDR3aa: CASSPERGYNSPLHF
v_gene: TRBV4-1
abundance: .
d_gene: .
j_gene: TRBJ1-6

CDR3nt: TGTGCCAGCAACTCCGGGGGGCGATCCTACGAGCAGTACTTC
CDR3aa: CASNSGGRSYEQYF
v_gene: TRBV7-9
abundance: .
d_gene: .
j_gene: TRBJ2-7

CDR3nt: TGTGCCAGTAGTCCGGCTAGCGAGGCAGATACGCAGTATTTT
CDR3aa: CASSPASEADTQYF
v_gene: TRBV19
abundance: .
d_gene: .
j_gene: TRBJ2-3

CDR3nt: TGTGCCAGCAGACCTCTAGCGGGGGGGACCGGGGAGCTGTTTTTT
CDR3aa: CASRPLAGGTGELFF
v_gene: TRBV2
abundance: .
d_gene: TRBD2
j_gene: TRBJ2-2

CDR3nt: TGCGCCAGCAAGACAGTAATCTTCAATGAGCAGTTCTTC
CDR3aa: CASKTVIFNEQFF
v_gene: TRBV10-2
abundance: .
d_gene: .
j_gene: TRBJ2-1

CDR3nt: TGTGCCAGCAGCTTGGTTGGTAGCGGGAACACCGGGGAGCTGTTTTTT
CDR3aa: CASSLVGSGNTGELFF
v_gene: TRBV5-4
abundance: .
d_gene: .
j_gene: TRBJ2-2

CDR3nt: TGTGCCAGCAGCGTAGCTGCGGGAAAAGGGGAAAAACTGTTTTTT
CDR3aa: CASSVAAGKGEKLFF
v_gene: TRBV9
abundance: .
d_gene: .
j_gene: TRBJ1-4

CDR3nt: TGTGCCAGCTCGGCGACCAACAGCTACGAGCAGTACTTC
CDR3aa: CASSATNSYEQYF
v_gene: TRBV18
abundance: .
d_gene: .
j_gene: TRBJ2-7

CDR3nt: TGTGCCAGCAGTTACTCCGGGACAGGTGCCGGCTACACCTTC
CDR3aa: CASSYSGTGAGYTF
v_gene: TRBV6-2/TRBV6-3
abundance: .
d_gene: TRBD1
j_gene: TRBJ1-2

CDR3nt: TGTGCCAGCAGTCCAAGACCACGCGGGTTTGCAACTAATGAAAAACTGTTTTTT
CDR3aa: CASSPRPRGFATNEKLFF
v_gene: TRBV6-6
abundance: .
d_gene: .
j_gene: TRBJ1-4

CDR3nt: TGCGCCAGCAGCCCCGGGGGACGGCTTAACTATGGCTACACCTTC
CDR3aa: CASSPGGRLNYGYTF
v_gene: TRBV5-1
abundance: .
d_gene: .
j_gene: TRBJ1-2

CDR3nt: TGTGCCAGCAGCTTAGATCCCAGCTCCTACGAGCAGTACTTC
CDR3aa: CASSLDPSSYEQYF
v_gene: TRBV11-3
abundance: .
d_gene: .
j_gene: TRBJ2-7

CDR3nt: TGTGCCAGCAGTTTAACGACAGGGGGGGAAGCTTTCTTT
CDR3aa: CASSLTTGGEAFF
v_gene: TRBV27
abundance: once
d_gene: TRBD1
j_gene: TRBJ1-1

CDR3nt: TGTGCCAGCAGCGTAGGGGCAGGGGGCCTGGGCAACACCATATATTTT
CDR3aa: CASSVGAGGLGNTIYF
v_gene: TRBV9
abundance: .
d_gene: TRBD1
j_gene: TRBJ1-3

CDR3nt: TGTGCCAGCAGCCAGGGCACAGGTAGCAATCAGCCCCAGCATTTT
CDR3aa: CASSQGTGSNQPQHF
v_gene: TRBV11-2
abundance: .
d_gene: .
j_gene: TRBJ1-5

CDR3nt: TGTGCCAGCAGCTTCGGAGCGGGGAGCTCCTACGAGCAGTACTTC
CDR3aa: CASSFGAGSSYEQYF
v_gene: TRBV3-1/TRBV3-2
abundance: .
d_gene: TRBD2
j_gene: TRBJ2-7

CDR3nt: TGTGCCAGCAGCTTAGGCACGCCTGCGGCGGGAGACTATGGCTACACCTTC
CDR3aa: CASSLGTPAAGDYGYTF
v_gene: TRBV13
abundance: .
d_gene: .
j_gene: TRBJ1-2